Here is one T cell receptor beta chain with its context. These data are taken from a study of blood T cell repertoires in COVID-19. Whole-study context: PBMCs, B-cell-depleted T cells, or T cells were the source of the cDNA or gDNA that made up the material.

In the original processing: Amplifying reference gene primers gave estimates of nucleated cell counts. Sequencing used immunoSEQ multiplex PCR; TCRdb keeps in-frame clones, though not all of them. Clone size and the V and J calls come from that table; the DNA yielded D and trimming. Altogether just over 150,000 clones are present, more than 65% being singletons, with the ten largest covering approximately 10%. CDR1 is SGHNT, CDR2 YYREEE, per germline (reference sequence). Unmatched junction bases numbered 5, after V lost 4 bases and J lost 10 bases. This CDR3 has 13 residues. This TCR came from a woman in her forties or fifties with acute or convalescent COVID-19. Specimen: peripheral blood. The chain is built from TRBV5-4 and TRBJ1-6, with 7 bases matching TRBD1. The CDR3 DNA follows: TGTGCCAGCAGCAATACAGGGGTCTCACCCCTCCACTTT. This codes for CASSNTGVSPLHF.